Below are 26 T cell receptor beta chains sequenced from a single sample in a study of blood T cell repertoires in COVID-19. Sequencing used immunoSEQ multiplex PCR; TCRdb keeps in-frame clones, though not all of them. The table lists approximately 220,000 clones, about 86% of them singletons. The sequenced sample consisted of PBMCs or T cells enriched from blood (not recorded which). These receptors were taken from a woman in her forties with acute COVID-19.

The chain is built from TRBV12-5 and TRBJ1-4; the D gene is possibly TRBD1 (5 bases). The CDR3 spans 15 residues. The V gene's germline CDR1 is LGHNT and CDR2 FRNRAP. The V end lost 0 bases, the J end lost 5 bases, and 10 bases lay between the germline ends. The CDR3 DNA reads TGTGCTAGTGGTTTGGTTACGGGGGGAAATGAAAAACTGTTTTTT. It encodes CASGLVTGGNEKLFF.

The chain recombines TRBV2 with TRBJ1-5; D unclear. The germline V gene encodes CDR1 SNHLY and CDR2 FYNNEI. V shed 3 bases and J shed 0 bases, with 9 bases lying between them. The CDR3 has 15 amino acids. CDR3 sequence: CASSDYQISNQPQHF. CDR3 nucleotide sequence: TGTGCCAGCAGTGACTACCAAATTAGCAATCAGCCCCAGCATTTT.

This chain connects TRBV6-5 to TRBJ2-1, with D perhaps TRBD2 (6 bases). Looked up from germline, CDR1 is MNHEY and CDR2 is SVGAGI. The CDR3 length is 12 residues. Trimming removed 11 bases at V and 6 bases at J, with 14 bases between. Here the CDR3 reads CAALGGVNEQFF. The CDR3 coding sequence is TGTGCCGCCCTAGGAGGGGTCAATGAGCAGTTCTTC.

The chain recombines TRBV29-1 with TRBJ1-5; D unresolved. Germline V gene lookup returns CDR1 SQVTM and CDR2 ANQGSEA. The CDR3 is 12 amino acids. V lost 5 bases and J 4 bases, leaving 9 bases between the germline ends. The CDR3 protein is CSVQHGNQPQHF. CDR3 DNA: TGCAGCGTTCAACACGGGAATCAGCCCCAGCATTTT.

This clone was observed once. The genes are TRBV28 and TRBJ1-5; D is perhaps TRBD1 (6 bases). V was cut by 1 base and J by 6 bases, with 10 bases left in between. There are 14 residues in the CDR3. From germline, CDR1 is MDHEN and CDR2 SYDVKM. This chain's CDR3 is CASSLYRAGQPQHF. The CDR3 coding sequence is TGTGCCAGCAGTTTATACAGGGCCGGTCAGCCCCAGCATTTT.

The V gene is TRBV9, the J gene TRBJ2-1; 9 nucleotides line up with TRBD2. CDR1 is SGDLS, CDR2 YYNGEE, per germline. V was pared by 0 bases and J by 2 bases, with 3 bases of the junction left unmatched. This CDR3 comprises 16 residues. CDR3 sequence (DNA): TGTGCCAGCAGCGTAGAGGGCGGGGGGGCCTACAATGAGCAGTTCTTC. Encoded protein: CASSVEGGGAYNEQFF.

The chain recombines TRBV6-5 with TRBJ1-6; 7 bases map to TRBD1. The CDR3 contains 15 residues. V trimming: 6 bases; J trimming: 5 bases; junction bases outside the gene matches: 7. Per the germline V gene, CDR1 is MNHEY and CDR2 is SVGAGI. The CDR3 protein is CASRSPGGDNSPLHF. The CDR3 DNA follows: TGTGCCAGCAGATCCCCAGGGGGAGATAATTCACCCCTCCACTTT.

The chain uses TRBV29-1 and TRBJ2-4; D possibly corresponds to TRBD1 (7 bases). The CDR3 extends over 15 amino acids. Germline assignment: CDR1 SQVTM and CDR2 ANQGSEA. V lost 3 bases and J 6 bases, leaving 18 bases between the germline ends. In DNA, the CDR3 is TGCAGCGTTGATGGTCGCAGGGGGGTGGGAAACATTCAGTACTTC. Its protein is CSVDGRRGVGNIQYF.

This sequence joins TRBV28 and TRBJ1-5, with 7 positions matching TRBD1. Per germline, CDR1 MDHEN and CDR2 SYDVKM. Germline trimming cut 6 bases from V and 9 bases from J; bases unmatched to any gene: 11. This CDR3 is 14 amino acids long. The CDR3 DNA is TGTGCCAGCAGATATCAACAGGGGATAGGGCCCCAGCATTTT. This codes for CASRYQQGIGPQHF.

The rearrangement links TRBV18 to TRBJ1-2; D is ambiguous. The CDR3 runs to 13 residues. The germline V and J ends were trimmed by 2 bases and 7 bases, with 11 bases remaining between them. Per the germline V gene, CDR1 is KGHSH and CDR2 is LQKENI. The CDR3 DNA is TGTGCCAGCTCACCAGGGCCACACCGTGGCTACACCTTC. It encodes CASSPGPHRGYTF.

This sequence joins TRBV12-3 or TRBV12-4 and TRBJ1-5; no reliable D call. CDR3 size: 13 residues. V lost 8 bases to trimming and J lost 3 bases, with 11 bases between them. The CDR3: CASAFSINQPQHF. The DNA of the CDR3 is TGTGCCAGCGCTTTCAGTATCAATCAGCCCCAGCATTTT.

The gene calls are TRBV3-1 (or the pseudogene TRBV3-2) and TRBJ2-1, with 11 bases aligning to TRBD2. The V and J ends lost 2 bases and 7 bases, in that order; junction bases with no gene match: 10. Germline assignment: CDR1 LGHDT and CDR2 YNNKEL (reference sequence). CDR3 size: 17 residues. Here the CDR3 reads CASSQFLPTSGKNEQFF. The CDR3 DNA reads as TGTGCCAGCAGCCAATTCCTCCCGACTAGCGGGAAGAATGAGCAGTTCTTC.

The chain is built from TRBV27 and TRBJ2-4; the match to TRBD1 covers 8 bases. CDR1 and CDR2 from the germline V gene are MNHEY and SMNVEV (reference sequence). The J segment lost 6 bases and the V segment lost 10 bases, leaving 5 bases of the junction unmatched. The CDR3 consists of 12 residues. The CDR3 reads CATRDRLNIQYF. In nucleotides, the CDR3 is TGTGCCACCCGGGACAGGTTAAACATTCAGTACTTC.

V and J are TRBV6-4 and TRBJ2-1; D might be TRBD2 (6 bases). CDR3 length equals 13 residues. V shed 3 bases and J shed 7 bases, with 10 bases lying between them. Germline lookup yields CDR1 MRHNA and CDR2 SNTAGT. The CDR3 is CASSDRESNEQFF. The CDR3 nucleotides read TGTGCCAGCAGTGATCGGGAGAGTAATGAGCAGTTCTTC.

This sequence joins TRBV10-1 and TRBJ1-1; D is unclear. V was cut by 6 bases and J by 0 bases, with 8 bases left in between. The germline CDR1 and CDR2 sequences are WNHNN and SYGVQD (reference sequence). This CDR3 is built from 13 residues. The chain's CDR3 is CASSKTVNTEAFF. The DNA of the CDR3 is TGCGCCAGCAGCAAAACAGTGAACACTGAAGCTTTCTTT.

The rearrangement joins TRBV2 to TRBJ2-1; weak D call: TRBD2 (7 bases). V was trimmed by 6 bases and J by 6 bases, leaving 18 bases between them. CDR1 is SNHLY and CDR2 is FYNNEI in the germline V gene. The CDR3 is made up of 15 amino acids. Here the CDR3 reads CASSLSGGGGNEQFF. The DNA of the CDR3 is TGTGCCAGCAGCTTATCGGGGGGAGGGGGCAATGAGCAGTTCTTC.

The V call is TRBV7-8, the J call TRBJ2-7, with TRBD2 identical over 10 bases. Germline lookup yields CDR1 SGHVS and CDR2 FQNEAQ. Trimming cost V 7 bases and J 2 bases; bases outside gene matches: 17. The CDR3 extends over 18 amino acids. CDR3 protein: CASKDIGGVAGGTYEQYF. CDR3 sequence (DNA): TGTGCCAGCAAAGATATAGGGGGGGTAGCGGGAGGAACCTACGAGCAGTACTTC.

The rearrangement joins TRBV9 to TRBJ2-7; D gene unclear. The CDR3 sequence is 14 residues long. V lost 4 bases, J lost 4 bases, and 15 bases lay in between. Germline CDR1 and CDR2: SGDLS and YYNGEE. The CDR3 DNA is TGTGCCAGCAGCCCCCGCCATAGTATGTACGAGCAGTACTTC. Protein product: CASSPRHSMYEQYF. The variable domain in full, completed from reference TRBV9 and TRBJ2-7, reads DSGVTQTPKHLITATGQRVTLRCSPRSGDLSVYWYQQSLDQGLQFLIQYYNGEERAKGNILERFSAQQFPDLHSELNLSSLELGDSALYFCASSPRHSMYEQYFGPGTRLTVT.

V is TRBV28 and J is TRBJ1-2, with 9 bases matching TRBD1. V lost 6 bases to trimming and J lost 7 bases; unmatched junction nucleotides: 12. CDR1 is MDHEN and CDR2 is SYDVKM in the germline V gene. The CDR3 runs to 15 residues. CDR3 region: CASRATGGWGGGYTF. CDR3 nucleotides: TGTGCCAGCAGGGCTACAGGGGGCTGGGGGGGTGGCTACACCTTC.

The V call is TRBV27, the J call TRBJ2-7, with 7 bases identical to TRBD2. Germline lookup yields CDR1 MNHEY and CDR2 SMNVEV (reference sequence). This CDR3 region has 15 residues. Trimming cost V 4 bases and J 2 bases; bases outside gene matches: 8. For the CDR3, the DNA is TGTGCCAGCAGTTCACTTAGCGGGTCCACCTACGAGCAGTACTTC. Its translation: CASSSLSGSTYEQYF.

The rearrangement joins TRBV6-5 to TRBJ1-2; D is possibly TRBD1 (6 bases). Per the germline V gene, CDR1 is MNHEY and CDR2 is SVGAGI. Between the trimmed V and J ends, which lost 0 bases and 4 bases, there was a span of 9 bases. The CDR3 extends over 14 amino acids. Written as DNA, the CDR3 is TGTGCCAGCAGTTACTCTCCAGGGGTCTATGGCTACACCTTC. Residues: CASSYSPGVYGYTF.

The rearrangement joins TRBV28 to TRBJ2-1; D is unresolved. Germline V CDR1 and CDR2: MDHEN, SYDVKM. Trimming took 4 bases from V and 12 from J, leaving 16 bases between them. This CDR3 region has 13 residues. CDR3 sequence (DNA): TGTGCCAGCAGTTCTACCTATCAGGCAAGGCAGTTCTTC. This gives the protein CASSSTYQARQFF.

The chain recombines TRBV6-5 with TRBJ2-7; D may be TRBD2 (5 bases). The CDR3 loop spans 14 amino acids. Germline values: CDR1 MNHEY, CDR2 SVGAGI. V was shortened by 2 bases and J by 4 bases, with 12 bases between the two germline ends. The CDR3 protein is CASSYLGRGYEQYF. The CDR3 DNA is TGTGCCAGCAGTTACCTTGGGAGAGGTTACGAGCAGTACTTC.

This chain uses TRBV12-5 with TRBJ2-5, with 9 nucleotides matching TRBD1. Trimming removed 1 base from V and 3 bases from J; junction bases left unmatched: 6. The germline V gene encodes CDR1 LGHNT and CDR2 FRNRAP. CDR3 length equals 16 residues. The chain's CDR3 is CASGLAAGTGKETQYF. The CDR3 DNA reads TGTGCTAGTGGTTTGGCCGCTGGGACAGGGAAAGAGACCCAGTACTTC.

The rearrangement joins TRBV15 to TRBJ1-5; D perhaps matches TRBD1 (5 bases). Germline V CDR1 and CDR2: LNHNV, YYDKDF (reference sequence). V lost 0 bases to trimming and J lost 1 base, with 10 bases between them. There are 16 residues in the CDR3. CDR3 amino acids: CATSRDAGPSNQPQHF. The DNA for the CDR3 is TGTGCCACCAGCAGAGACGCGGGGCCGAGCAATCAGCCCCAGCATTTT. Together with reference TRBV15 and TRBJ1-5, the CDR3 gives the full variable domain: DAMVIQNPRYQVTQFGKPVTLSCSQTLNHNVMYWYQQKSSQAPKLLFHYYDKDFNNEADTPDNFQSRRPNTSFCFLDIRSPGLGDTAMYLCATSRDAGPSNQPQHFGDGTRLSIL.

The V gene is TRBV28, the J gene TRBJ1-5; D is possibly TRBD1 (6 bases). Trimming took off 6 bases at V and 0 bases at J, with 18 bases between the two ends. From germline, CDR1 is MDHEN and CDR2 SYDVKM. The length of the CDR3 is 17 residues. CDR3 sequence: CASSHRVGTISNQPQHF. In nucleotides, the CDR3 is TGTGCCAGCAGCCACAGGGTTGGGACGATTAGCAATCAGCCCCAGCATTTT.